These 19 T cell receptor beta chains share one sample of origin, sequenced in a study of blood T cells in healthy people across ages. Alongside a J-beta primer mix, a sample-barcoded 5' primer served in a second PCR lasting roughly 7 to 11 cycles. TCRdb re-called the 5' RACE reads through MiXCR, storing one row per CDR3 protein. The sample has over a million distinct CDR3 sequences; about 42% are singletons. Sequenced input: blood. The receptor set was obtained from a woman aged 18-29 years in good health.

This clonotype was observed a handful of times. DNA of the CDR3: TGCGCCAGCAGCGGGACGGAGTGGAATGAAAAACTGTTTTTT. Amino acids: CASSGTEWNEKLFF. The chain links TRBV4-3 to TRBJ1-4, with D possibly matching TRBD1 (5 bases). The V end lost 5 bases, the J end lost 5 bases, and 12 bases lay between the germline ends. Per germline, CDR1 LGHNA and CDR2 YSLEER. The CDR3 has 14 amino acids.

V usage is TRBV12-3 or TRBV12-4 and J usage is TRBJ1-2; 9 bases are a match to TRBD1. The CDR3 has 15 amino acids. Trimming cost V 6 bases and J 5 bases; bases outside gene matches: 10. CDR3 sequence reads: CASSFPPGQGYGYTF. CDR3 DNA: TGTGCCAGCAGCTTTCCCCCGGGACAGGGATATGGCTACACCTTC.

This clonotype was counted between two and nine times. The rearrangement joins TRBV21-1 to TRBJ2-7; the table's D call, TRBD1, has no DNA check behind it. TRBV21-1 is a pseudogene locus. This CDR3 is 16 amino acids long. This chain's CDR3 is CASRYNRDISSYEQYF. The DNA for the CDR3 is TGTGCCAGCAGGTACAATCGGGACATAAGCTCCTACGAGCAGTACTTC.

As regards this clonotype: Since a much larger clone is just one base distant, this may be a read error. The chain recombines TRBV27 with TRBJ1-2; D not resolved. The V gene's germline CDR1 is MNHEY and CDR2 SMNVEV (reference sequence). CDR3 size: 11 residues. The CDR3 spells CAGSANYGYTF. In nucleotides, the CDR3 is TGTGCCGGCAGTGCCAACTATGGCTACACCTTC.

The chain employs TRBV20-1 and TRBJ1-1; tentatively, D is TRBD1 (5 bases). Germline CDR1 is DFQATT and CDR2 is SNEGSKA (reference sequence). The CDR3 totals 15 residues. V lost 4 bases and J lost 3, with 18 bases in between. CDR3 nucleotide sequence: TGCAGTGCTAATAACCCAAGCAGGGTGGACACTGAAGCTTTCTTT. This translates into CSANNPSRVDTEAFF.

This clonotype occurred many times. The chain carries TRBV4-3 and TRBJ2-3; D uncertain. CDR1 LGHNA and CDR2 YSLEER come from the germline V gene. CDR3 size: 16 residues. V was clipped by 0 bases and J by 3 bases, with 13 bases between them. CDR3 in DNA: TGCGCCAGCAGCCAAGAGTCAGGTGGTGGAACAGATACGCAGTATTTT. Translated, it gives CASSQESGGGTDTQYF.

The V gene is TRBV19, the J gene TRBJ1-1, with 9 bases aligning to TRBD1. The trim removed 6 bases at V and 6 bases at J, leaving 11 bases unmatched. Per germline, CDR1 LNHDA and CDR2 SQIVND (reference sequence). The CDR3 runs 15 residues. The CDR3 sequence: CASRATAGTGSEAFF. For the CDR3, the DNA is TGTGCCAGTAGAGCAACCGCCGGGACAGGGTCTGAAGCTTTCTTT.

The rearrangement joins TRBV5-5 to TRBJ1-2, with no clear D. CDR1 is SGHKS, CDR2 YYEKEE, per germline (reference sequence). V was pared by 1 base and J by 2 bases, with 9 bases between. The CDR3 covers 14 residues. The CDR3 nucleotides read TGTGCCAGCAGCTTGCATCCGGGGAACTATGGCTACACCTTC. This gives the protein CASSLHPGNYGYTF.

This clonotype was seen repeatedly, ten times or more. The rearrangement uses TRBV12-3 or TRBV12-4 and TRBJ2-1; TRBD1 aligns across 7 bases. The CDR3 contains 12 residues. Trimming took 3 bases from V and 12 from J; bases not matched to a gene: 5. CDR3 loop: CASSFTGVGQFF. The DNA for the CDR3 is TGTGCCAGCAGTTTCACAGGGGTAGGGCAGTTCTTC.

The chain employs TRBV4-3 and TRBJ2-7; perhaps TRBD1 as D (5 bases). The V end lost 4 bases, the J end lost 4 bases, and 14 bases lay between the germline ends. Germline CDR1 reads LGHNA; CDR2 reads YSLEER. This CDR3 has 14 amino acids. The CDR3 DNA is TGCGCCAGCAGCCCAGGGTCTGGTGATTACGAGCAGTACTTC. This codes for CASSPGSGDYEQYF.

This clonotype turned up a few times. This chain connects TRBV5-5 to TRBJ2-1; D is uncertain. Germline values: CDR1 SGHKS, CDR2 YYEKEE (reference sequence). V lost 0 bases to trimming and J lost 2 bases, with 12 bases between them. The CDR3 has 16 residues. The CDR3 DNA follows: TGTGCCAGCAGCTTGGGCGCCCTTCAGCCCTACAATGAGCAGTTCTTC. Protein: CASSLGALQPYNEQFF.

The genes are TRBV5-1 and TRBJ1-1; D may be TRBD1 (6 bases). CDR1 and CDR2 (germline): SGHRS, YFSETQ. V lost 3 bases and J lost 6, with 12 bases in between. CDR3 length: 13 amino acids. The CDR3 spells CASSYWGQAEAFF. The CDR3 region has the DNA TGCGCCAGCAGCTACTGGGGGCAGGCTGAAGCTTTCTTT.

This clonotype was observed a few times. The rearrangement joins TRBV7-3 to TRBJ2-3; no clear D. V was shortened by 0 bases and J by 0 bases, with 13 bases between the two germline ends. This CDR3 is 17 amino acids long. In germline, CDR1 is SGHTA, CDR2 FQGTGA. The CDR3 region is CASSLTSGAFSTDTQYF. In DNA form, the CDR3 reads TGTGCCAGCAGCTTAACGTCAGGAGCTTTTAGCACAGATACGCAGTATTTT.

This clonotype was seen only a few times. This chain connects TRBV7-2 to TRBJ2-7; D gene uncertain. CDR1 is SGHTA and CDR2 is FQGNSA in the germline V gene. The CDR3 runs 14 residues. Deletions cut 5 bases from V and 0 bases from J, with 11 bases between. CDR3: CASSVSTDSYEQYF. The CDR3 bases are TGTGCCAGCAGCGTAAGCACAGACTCCTACGAGCAGTACTTC.

This clonotype was counted only a few times. The chain is built from TRBV20-1 and TRBJ1-2; 8 nucleotides align to TRBD1. V was pared by 6 bases and J by 7 bases, with 7 bases of the junction left unmatched. The CDR3 totals 12 residues. Per the germline V gene, CDR1 is DFQATT and CDR2 is SNEGSKA (reference sequence). CDR3 protein: CSAADRGFGYTF. DNA of the CDR3: TGCAGTGCAGCTGACAGGGGCTTTGGCTACACCTTC.

This clonotype was counted between two and nine times. The chain couples TRBV7-9 to TRBJ2-5; 10 bases are a match to TRBD2. Germline V gene data show CDR1 as SEHNR and CDR2 as FQNEAQ (reference sequence). V lost 3 bases to trimming and J lost 2 bases; unmatched junction nucleotides: 3. The CDR3 totals 15 residues. The CDR3 reads CASSFLAGDQETQYF. The DNA for the CDR3 is TGTGCCAGCAGCTTTCTAGCGGGGGATCAAGAGACCCAGTACTTC. Looking up the rest from reference TRBV7-9 and TRBJ2-5 gives the full variable domain: DTGVSQNPRHKITKRGQNVTFRCDPISEHNRLYWYRQTLGQGPEFLTYFQNEAQLEKSRLLSDRFSAERPKGSFSTLEIQRTEQGDSAMYLCASSFLAGDQETQYFGPGTRLLVL.

The V gene is TRBV12-3 or TRBV12-4, the J gene TRBJ1-2; 9 nucleotides line up with TRBD1. The CDR3 totals 16 residues. V shed 2 bases and J 4 bases; nucleotides not matched to a gene: 8. The CDR3 DNA is TGTGCCAGCAGTTTATCGGGACAGGGAGTTACCTATGGCTACACCTTC. It encodes CASSLSGQGVTYGYTF.

The chain combines TRBV30 with TRBJ1-5; D unclear. The CDR3 is 11 amino acids. V was shortened by 5 bases and J by 7 bases, with 9 bases between the two germline ends. Germline CDR1 GTSNPN, CDR2 SVGIG (reference sequence). CDR3 sequence reads: CAWGIGQPQHF. As DNA, the CDR3 is TGTGCCTGGGGGATCGGACAGCCCCAGCATTTT.

The rearrangement links TRBV5-4 to TRBJ1-4; D is ambiguous. The germline V gene encodes CDR1 SGHNT and CDR2 YYREEE (reference sequence). Trimming left V 4 bases short and J 2 bases short, with 15 bases between. The CDR3 totals 16 residues. This CDR3 is CASSRGIGQTNEKLFF. CDR3 nucleotides: TGTGCCAGCAGCCGTGGGATTGGTCAGACTAATGAAAAACTGTTTTTT.